A selection of T cell receptor beta chains follows, all from one sample in a study of T-cell memory formation after mild COVID-19. In TCRdb, the 5' RACE reads were re-called with MiXCR into one record per CDR3 protein. The table shows under 200,000 distinct CDR3 sequences, with around 30% occurring only once. The source material was PBMCs or a T cell subset sorted from them (not recorded which). These receptors were taken from an adult woman who had mild COVID-19 (a few samples of this study predate the infection). Cell type and time point are not known. The CDR3 runs from the conserved cysteine through the conserved F or W. A D gene is named only where the DNA matches it firmly. Clone size is given for some rows only: seen once, a few or many times, or a class if the clone is expanded.

clone size: few
J gene: TRBJ1-1
V gene: TRBV29-1
D gene: NA
CDR3 protein: CSVGSGEQAFF
CDR3 DNA: TGCAGCGTTGGTAGCGGGGAGCAAGCTTTCTTT

clone size: NA
J gene: TRBJ1-2
V gene: TRBV12-3/TRBV12-4
D gene: TRBD1
CDR3 protein: CASSSSGTVNYGYTF
CDR3 DNA: TGTGCCAGCAGTTCCTCCGGGACAGTTAACTATGGCTACACCTTC

clone size: NA
J gene: TRBJ2-7
V gene: TRBV18
D gene: TRBD2
CDR3 protein: CASQGSSGRGTYEQYF
CDR3 DNA: TGTGCCTCCCAGGGCTCTAGCGGGAGAGGCACCTACGAGCAGTACTTC

clone size: NA
J gene: TRBJ2-7
V gene: TRBV15
D gene: TRBD2
CDR3 protein: CATSRSTLAGAPYEQYF
CDR3 DNA: TGTGCCACCAGCAGGTCCACCCTAGCGGGAGCCCCCTACGAGCAGTACTTC

clone size: NA
J gene: TRBJ1-1
V gene: TRBV5-1
D gene: NA
CDR3 protein: CASSSAWGVTEAFF
CDR3 DNA: TGCGCCAGCAGCTCGGCCTGGGGCGTCACTGAAGCTTTCTTT

clone size: once
J gene: TRBJ1-1
V gene: TRBV6-5
D gene: NA
CDR3 protein: CASSLEGLNTEAFF
CDR3 DNA: TGTGCCAGCAGTTTAGAGGGTCTGAACACTGAAGCTTTCTTT

clone size: NA
J gene: TRBJ2-5
V gene: TRBV5-1
D gene: NA
CDR3 protein: CASSPGLVGEETQYF
CDR3 DNA: TGCGCCAGCAGCCCGGGCCTAGTGGGGGAAGAGACCCAGTACTTC

clone size: NA
J gene: TRBJ1-2
V gene: TRBV5-1
D gene: NA
CDR3 protein: CASSEVQGVNYGYTF
CDR3 DNA: TGCGCCAGCAGCGAAGTACAGGGTGTCAACTATGGCTACACCTTC

clone size: NA
J gene: TRBJ2-1
V gene: TRBV7-6
D gene: TRBD2
CDR3 protein: CASSSWTSGEFF
CDR3 DNA: TGTGCCAGCAGCTCCTGGACTAGCGGAGAGTTCTTC

clone size: few
J gene: TRBJ2-1
V gene: TRBV24-1
D gene: TRBD2
CDR3 protein: CAIEAGTSGRAQREQFF
CDR3 DNA: TGTGCCATCGAAGCCGGGACTAGCGGGAGGGCCCAACGGGAGCAGTTCTTC

clone size: few
J gene: TRBJ2-7
V gene: TRBV4-2
D gene: TRBD2
CDR3 protein: CASSLSGGAIYEQYF
CDR3 DNA: TGTGCCAGCAGCCTTAGCGGGGGGGCAATCTACGAGCAGTACTTC

clone size: NA
J gene: TRBJ1-1
V gene: TRBV5-1
D gene: TRBD1
CDR3 protein: CASSLGPGGEGNTEAFF
CDR3 DNA: TGCGCCAGCAGCTTGGGCCCAGGGGGAGAGGGGAACACTGAAGCTTTCTTT

clone size: few
J gene: TRBJ2-5
V gene: TRBV29-1
D gene: NA
CDR3 protein: CSAWRMGETQYF
CDR3 DNA: TGCAGCGCCTGGAGGATGGGGGAGACCCAGTACTTC

clone size: many
J gene: TRBJ1-1
V gene: TRBV7-2
D gene: TRBD1
CDR3 protein: CASSLGRTGARGWDTEAFF
CDR3 DNA: TGTGCCAGCAGCTTAGGAAGGACAGGGGCCCGGGGTTGGGACACTGAAGCTTTCTTT

clone size: NA
J gene: TRBJ2-3
V gene: TRBV14
D gene: NA
CDR3 protein: CASSQAFGDTQYF
CDR3 DNA: TGTGCCAGCAGCCAAGCTTTCGGAGATACGCAGTATTTT

clone size: few
J gene: TRBJ2-7
V gene: TRBV29-1
D gene: NA
CDR3 protein: CSVERWDPVREQNEQYF
CDR3 DNA: TGCAGCGTTGAAAGGTGGGATCCAGTCCGGGAGCAAAACGAGCAGTACTTC

clone size: few
J gene: TRBJ2-3
V gene: TRBV7-9
D gene: TRBD2
CDR3 protein: CASSLGSGGDTQYF
CDR3 DNA: TGTGCCAGCAGCTTAGGCTCGGGAGGAGATACGCAGTATTTT

clone size: few
J gene: TRBJ1-2
V gene: TRBV7-2
D gene: NA
CDR3 protein: CASSLGRDYGYTF
CDR3 DNA: TGTGCCAGCAGCTTGGGAAGAGATTATGGCTACACCTTC

clone size: NA
J gene: TRBJ2-1
V gene: TRBV7-6
D gene: NA
CDR3 protein: CASSSGQPYNEQFF
CDR3 DNA: TGTGCCAGCAGCTCAGGACAGCCATACAATGAGCAGTTCTTC

clone size: NA
J gene: TRBJ1-5
V gene: TRBV19
D gene: NA
CDR3 protein: CARIPRRGRANQPQHF
CDR3 DNA: TGTGCCAGGATTCCTCGGCGAGGTAGGGCCAATCAGCCCCAGCATTTT